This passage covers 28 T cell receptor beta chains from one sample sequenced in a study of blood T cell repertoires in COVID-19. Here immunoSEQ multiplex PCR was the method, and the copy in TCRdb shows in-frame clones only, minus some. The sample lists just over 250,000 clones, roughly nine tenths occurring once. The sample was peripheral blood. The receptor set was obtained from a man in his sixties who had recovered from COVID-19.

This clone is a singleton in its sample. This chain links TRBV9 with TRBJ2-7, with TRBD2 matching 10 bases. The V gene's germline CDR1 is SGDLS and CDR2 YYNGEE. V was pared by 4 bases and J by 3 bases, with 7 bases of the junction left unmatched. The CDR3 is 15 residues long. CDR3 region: CASSLGTSALYEQYF. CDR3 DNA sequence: TGTGCCAGCAGCCTTGGGACTAGCGCACTCTACGAGCAGTACTTC.

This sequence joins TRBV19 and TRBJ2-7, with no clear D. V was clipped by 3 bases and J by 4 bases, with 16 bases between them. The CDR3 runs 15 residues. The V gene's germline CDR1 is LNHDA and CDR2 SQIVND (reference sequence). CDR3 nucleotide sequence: TGTGCCAGTAGTATTACCGAAGGTCAGGCTTACGAGCAGTACTTC. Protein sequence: CASSITEGQAYEQYF.

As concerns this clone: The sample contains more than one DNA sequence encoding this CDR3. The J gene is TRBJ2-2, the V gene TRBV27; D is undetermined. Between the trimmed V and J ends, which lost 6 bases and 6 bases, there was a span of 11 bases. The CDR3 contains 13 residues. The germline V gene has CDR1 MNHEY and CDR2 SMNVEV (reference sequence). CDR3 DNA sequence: TGTGCCAGCAGCAATGGAGCTTCCGGGGAGCTGTTTTTT. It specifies CASSNGASGELFF.

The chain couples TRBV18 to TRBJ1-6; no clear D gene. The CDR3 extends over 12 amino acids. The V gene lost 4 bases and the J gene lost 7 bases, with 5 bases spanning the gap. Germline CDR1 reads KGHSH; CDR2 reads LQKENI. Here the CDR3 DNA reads TGTGCCAGCTCACGGCCAAATTCACCCCTCCACTTT. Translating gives CASSRPNSPLHF.

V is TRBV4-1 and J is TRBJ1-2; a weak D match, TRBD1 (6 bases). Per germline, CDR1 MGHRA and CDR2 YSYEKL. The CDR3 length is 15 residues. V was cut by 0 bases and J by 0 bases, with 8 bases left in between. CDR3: CASSQDGQTNYGYTF. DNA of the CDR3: TGCGCCAGCAGCCAAGATGGACAGACTAACTATGGCTACACCTTC.

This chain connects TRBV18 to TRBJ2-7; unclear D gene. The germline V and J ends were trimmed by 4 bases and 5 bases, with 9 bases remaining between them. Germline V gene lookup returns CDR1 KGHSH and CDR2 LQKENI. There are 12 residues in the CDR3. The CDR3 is CASSLPDNEQYF. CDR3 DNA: TGTGCCAGCTCACTTCCAGACAACGAGCAGTACTTC.

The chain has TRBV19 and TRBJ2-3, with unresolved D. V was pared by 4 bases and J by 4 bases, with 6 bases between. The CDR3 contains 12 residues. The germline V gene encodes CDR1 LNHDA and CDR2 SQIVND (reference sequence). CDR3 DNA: TGTGCCAGTAGTACTATCCCAGATACGCAGTATTTT. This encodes CASSTIPDTQYF.

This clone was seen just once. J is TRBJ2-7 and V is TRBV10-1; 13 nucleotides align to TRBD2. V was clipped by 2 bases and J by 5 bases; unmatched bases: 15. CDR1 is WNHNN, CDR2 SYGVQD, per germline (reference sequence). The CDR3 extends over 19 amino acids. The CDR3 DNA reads TGCGCCAGCAGTGAGGCACTAGCGGGGGGGATACTTCCTATCCACGAGCAGTACTTC. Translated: CASSEALAGGILPIHEQYF.

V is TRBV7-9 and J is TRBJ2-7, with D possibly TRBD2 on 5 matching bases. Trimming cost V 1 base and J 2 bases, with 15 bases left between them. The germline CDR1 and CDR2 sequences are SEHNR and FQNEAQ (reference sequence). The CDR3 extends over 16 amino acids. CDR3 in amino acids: CASSLGPGFGAYEQYF. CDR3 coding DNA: TGTGCCAGCAGCTTAGGACCTGGTTTCGGGGCCTACGAGCAGTACTTC.

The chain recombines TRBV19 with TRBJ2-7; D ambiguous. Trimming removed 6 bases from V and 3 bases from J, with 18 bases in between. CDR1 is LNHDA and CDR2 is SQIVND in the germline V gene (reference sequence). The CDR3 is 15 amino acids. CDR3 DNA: TGTGCCAGTAGAGACGCTCACGGGTGGCTCTACGAGCAGTACTTC. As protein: CASRDAHGWLYEQYF.

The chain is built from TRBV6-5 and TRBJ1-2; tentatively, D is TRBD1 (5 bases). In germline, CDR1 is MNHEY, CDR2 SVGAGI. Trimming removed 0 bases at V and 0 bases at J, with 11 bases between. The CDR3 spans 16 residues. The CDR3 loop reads CASSYSPTGTNYGYTF. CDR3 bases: TGTGCCAGCAGTTACTCCCCAACAGGAACTAACTATGGCTACACCTTC.

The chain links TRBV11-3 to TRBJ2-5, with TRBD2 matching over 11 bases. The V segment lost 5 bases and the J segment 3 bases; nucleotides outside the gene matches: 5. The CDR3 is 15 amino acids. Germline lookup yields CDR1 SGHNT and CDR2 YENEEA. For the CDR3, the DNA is TGTGCCAGCAGCCAGCTGGGACTAGCGGAAGAGACCCAGTACTTC. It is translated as CASSQLGLAEETQYF.

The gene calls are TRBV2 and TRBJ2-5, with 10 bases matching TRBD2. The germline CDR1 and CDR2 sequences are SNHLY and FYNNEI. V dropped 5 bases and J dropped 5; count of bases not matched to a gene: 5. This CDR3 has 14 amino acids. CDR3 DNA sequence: TGTGCCAGCAGTCCAACTAGCGGGGAGGAGACCCAGTACTTC. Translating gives CASSPTSGEETQYF.

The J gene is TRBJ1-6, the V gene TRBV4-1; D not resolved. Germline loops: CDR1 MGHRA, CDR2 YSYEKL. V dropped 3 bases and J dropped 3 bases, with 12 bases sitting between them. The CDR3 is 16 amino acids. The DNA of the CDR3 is TGCGCCAGCAGCCATGTGGCCGGGGTCTATAATTCACCCCTCCACTTT. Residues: CASSHVAGVYNSPLHF.

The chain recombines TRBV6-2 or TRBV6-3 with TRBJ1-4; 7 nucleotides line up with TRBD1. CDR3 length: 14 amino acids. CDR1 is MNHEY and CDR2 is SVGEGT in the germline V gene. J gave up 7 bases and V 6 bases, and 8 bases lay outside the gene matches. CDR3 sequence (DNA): TGTGCCAGCAGCCGCGGGACAGCAGGTGAAAAACTGTTTTTT. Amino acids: CASSRGTAGEKLFF.

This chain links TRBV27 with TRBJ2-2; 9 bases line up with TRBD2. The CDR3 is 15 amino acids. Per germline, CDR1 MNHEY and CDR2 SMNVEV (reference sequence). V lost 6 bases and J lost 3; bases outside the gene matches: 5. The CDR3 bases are TGTGCCAGCAGGGGGCTAGCGGGGTACACCGGGGAGCTGTTTTTT. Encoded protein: CASRGLAGYTGELFF.

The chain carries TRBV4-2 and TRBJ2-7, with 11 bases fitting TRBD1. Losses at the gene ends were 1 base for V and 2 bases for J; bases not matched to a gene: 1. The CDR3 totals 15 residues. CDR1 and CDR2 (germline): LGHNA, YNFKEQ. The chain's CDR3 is CASSQGGQGAYEQYF. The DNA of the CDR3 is TGTGCCAGCAGCCAAGGGGGACAGGGGGCCTACGAGCAGTACTTC.

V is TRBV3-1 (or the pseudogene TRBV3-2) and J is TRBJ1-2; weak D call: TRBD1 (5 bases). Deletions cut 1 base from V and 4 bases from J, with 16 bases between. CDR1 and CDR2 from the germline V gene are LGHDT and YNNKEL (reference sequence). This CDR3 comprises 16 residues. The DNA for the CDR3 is TGTGCCAGCAGCCAAGGAAGATTGACAGCCTCCTATGGCTACACCTTC. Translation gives CASSQGRLTASYGYTF.

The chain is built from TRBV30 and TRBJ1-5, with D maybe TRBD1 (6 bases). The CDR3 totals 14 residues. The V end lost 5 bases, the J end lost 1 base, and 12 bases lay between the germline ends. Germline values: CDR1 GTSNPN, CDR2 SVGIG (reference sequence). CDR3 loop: CAWEVGGSNQPQHF. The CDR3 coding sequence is TGTGCCTGGGAGGTTGGGGGCAGCAATCAGCCCCAGCATTTT.

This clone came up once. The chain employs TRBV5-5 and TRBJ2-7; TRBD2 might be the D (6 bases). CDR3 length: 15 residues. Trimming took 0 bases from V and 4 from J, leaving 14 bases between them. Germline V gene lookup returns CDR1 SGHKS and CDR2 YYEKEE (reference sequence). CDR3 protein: CASSLVGGHSYEQYF. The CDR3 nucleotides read TGTGCCAGCAGCTTGGTGGGGGGTCATAGTTACGAGCAGTACTTC. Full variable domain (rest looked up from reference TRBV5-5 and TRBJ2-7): DAGVTQSPTHLIKTRGQQVTLRCSPISGHKSVSWYQQVLGQGPQFIFQYYEKEERGRGNFPDRFSARQFPNYSSELNVNALLLGDSALYLCASSLVGGHSYEQYFGPGTRLTVT.

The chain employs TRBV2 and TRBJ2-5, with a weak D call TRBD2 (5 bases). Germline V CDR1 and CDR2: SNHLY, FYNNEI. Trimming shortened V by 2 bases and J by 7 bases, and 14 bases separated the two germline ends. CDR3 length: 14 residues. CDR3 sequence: CASSELEVWGTQYF. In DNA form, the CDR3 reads TGTGCCAGCAGTGAATTGGAGGTCTGGGGGACCCAGTACTTC.

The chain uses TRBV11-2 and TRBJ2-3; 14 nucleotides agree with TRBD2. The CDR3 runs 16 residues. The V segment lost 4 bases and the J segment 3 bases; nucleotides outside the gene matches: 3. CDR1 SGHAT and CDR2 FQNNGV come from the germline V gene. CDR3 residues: CASSSGTSGGTDTQYF. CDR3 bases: TGTGCCAGCAGCTCCGGGACTAGCGGGGGTACAGATACGCAGTATTTT.

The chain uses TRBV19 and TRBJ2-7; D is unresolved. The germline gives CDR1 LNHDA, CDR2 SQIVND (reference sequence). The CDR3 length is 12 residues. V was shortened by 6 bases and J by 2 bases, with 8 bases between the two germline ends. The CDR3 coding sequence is TGTGCCAGTAGCCAACACACCTACGAGCAGTACTTC. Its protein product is CASSQHTYEQYF.

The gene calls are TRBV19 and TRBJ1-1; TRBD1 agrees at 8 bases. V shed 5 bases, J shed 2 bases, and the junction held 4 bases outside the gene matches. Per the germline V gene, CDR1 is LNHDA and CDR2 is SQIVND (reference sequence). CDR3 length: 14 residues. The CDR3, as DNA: TGTGCCAGTAGTTCTGGACAGGGTAACACTGAAGCTTTCTTT. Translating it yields CASSSGQGNTEAFF.

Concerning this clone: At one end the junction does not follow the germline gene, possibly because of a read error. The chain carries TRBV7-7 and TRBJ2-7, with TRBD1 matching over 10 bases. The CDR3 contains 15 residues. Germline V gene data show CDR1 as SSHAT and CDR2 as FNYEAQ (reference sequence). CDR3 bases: TGTGCTAGCAGCTTAGGGGGACAGGGGAGGTTCGAGCAGTACTTC. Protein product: CASSLGGQGRFEQYF.

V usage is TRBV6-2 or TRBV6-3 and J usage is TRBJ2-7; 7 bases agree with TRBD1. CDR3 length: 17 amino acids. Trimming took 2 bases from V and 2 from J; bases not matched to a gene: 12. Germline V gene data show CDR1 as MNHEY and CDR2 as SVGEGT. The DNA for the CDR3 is TGTGCCAGCAGTTACCCGCCCCGACAGGGCCCTACCTACGAGCAGTACTTC. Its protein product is CASSYPPRQGPTYEQYF.

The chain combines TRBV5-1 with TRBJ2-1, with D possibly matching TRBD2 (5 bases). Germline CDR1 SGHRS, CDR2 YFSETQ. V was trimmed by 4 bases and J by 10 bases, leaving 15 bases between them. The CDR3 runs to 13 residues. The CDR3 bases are TGCGCCAGCAGCAGAGGGTTCACGGGCGAGCAGTTCTTC. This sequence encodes CASSRGFTGEQFF.

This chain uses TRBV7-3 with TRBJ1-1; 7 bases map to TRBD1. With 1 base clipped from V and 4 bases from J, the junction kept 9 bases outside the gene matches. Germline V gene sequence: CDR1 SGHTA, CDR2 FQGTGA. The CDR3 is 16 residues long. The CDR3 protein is CASSLKGGRVTTEAFF. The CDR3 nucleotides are TGTGCCAGCAGCTTAAAAGGGGGCAGGGTAACCACTGAAGCTTTCTTT.